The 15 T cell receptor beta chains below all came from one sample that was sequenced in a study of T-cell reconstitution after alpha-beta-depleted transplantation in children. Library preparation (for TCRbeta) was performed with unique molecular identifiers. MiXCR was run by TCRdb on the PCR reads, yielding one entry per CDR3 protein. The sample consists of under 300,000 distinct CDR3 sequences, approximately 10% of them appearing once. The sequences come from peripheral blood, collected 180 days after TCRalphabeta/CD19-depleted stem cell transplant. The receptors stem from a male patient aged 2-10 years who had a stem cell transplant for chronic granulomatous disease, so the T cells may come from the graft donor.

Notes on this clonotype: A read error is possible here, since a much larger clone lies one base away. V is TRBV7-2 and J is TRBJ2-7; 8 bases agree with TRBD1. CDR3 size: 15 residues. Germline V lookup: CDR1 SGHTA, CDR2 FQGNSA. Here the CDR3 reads CASSIYGQGDNEHYF. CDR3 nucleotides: TGTGCCAGCAGCATATACGGACAGGGCGACAACGAGCATTACTTC.

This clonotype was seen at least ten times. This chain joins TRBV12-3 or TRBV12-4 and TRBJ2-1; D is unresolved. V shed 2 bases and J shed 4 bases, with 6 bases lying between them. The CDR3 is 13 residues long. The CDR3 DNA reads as TGTGCCAGCAGTTTAAGGCAGTACAATGAGCAGTTCTTC. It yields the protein CASSLRQYNEQFF.

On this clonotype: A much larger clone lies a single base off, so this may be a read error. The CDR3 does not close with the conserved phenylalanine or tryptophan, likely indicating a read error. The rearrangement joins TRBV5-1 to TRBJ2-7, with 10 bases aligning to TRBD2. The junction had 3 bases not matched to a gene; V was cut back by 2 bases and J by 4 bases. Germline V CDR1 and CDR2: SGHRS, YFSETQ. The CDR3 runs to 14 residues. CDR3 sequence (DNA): TGCGCCAGCAGCTTAACTAGCGGGGTTTACGAGCAGTACATC. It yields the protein CASSLTSGVYEQYI.

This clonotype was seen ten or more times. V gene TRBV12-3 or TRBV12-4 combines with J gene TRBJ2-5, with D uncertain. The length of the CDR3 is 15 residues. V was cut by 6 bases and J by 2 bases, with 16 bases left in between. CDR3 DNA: TGTGCCAGCAGCCCCGGGTCTATCGTTCAAGAGACCCAGTACTTC. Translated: CASSPGSIVQETQYF.

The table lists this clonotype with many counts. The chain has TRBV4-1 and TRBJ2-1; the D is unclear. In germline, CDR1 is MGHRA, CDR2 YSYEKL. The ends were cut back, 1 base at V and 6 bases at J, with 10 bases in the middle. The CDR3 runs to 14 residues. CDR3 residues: CASSQGRAANEQFF. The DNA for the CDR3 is TGCGCCAGCAGCCAAGGTCGGGCTGCCAATGAGCAGTTCTTC.

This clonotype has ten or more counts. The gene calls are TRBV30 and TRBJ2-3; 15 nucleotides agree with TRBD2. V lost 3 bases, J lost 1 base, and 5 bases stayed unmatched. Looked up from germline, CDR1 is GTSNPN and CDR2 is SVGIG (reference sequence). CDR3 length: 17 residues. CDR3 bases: TGTGCCTGGAGGAGGACTAGCGGGAGGGCGGGCACAGATACGCAGTATTTT. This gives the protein CAWRRTSGRAGTDTQYF.

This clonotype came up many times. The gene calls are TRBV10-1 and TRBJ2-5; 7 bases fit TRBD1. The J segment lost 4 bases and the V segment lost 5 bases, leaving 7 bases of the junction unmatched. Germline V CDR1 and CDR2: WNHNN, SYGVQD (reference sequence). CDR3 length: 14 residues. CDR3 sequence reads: CASSRDRTRETQYF. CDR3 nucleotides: TGCGCCAGCAGTCGGGACAGAACCCGAGAGACCCAGTACTTC.

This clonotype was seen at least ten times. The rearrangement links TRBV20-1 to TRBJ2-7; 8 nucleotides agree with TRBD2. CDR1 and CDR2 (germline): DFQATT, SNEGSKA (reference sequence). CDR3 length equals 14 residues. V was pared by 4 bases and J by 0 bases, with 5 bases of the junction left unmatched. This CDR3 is CSAKGLGASYEQYF. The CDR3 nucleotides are TGCAGTGCTAAGGGACTAGGGGCCTCCTACGAGCAGTACTTC.

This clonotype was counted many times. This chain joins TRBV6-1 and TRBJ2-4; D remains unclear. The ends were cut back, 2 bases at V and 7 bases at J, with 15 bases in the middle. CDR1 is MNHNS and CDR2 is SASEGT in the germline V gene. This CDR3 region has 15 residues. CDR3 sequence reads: CASSEQFLSTNIQYF. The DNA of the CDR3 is TGTGCCAGCAGTGAACAGTTCCTCTCGACTAACATTCAGTACTTC.

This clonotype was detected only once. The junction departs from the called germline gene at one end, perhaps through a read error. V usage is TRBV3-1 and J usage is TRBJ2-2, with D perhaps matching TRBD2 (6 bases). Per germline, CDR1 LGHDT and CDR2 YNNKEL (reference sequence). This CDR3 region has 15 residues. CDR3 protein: CASSQDARTIREPFF. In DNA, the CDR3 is TGTGCCAGCAGCCAAGATGCCCGGACTATTCGAGAGCCGTTTTTT.

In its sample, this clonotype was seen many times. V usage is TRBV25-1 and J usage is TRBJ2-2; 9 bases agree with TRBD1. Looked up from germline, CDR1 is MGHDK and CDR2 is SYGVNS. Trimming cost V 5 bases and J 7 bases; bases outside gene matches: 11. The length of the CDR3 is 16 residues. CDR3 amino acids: CASSKGGTGLIGELFF. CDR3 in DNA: TGTGCCAGCAGTAAGGGGGGGACAGGGTTGATCGGGGAGCTGTTTTTT.

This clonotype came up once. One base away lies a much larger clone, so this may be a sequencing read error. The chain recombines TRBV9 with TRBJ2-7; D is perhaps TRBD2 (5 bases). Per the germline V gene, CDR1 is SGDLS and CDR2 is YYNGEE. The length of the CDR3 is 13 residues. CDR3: CASSVTGLSERYF. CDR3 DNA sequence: TGTGCCAGCAGCGTAACGGGGTTATCCGAGCGGTACTTC. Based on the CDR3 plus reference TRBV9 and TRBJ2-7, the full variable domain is DSGVTQTPKHLITATGQRVTLRCSPRSGDLSVYWYQQSLDQGLQFLIQYYNGEERAKGNILERFSAQQFPDLHSELNLSSLELGDSALYFCASSVTGLSERYFGPGTRLTVT.

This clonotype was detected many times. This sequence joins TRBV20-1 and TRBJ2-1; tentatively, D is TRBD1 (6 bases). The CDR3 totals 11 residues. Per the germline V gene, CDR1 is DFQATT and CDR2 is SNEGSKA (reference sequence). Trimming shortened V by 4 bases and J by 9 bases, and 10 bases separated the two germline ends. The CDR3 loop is CSATRTAEQFF. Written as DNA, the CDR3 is TGCAGTGCTACTAGGACAGCTGAGCAGTTCTTC.

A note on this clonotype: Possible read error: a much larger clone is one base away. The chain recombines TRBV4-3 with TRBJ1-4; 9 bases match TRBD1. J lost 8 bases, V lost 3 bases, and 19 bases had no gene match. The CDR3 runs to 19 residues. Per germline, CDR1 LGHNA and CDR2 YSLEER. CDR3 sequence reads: CASSHINRDRAQGREKLFF. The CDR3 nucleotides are TGCGCCAGCAGCCATATCAACCGGGACAGGGCCCAAGGGAGAGAAAAACTGTTTTTT.

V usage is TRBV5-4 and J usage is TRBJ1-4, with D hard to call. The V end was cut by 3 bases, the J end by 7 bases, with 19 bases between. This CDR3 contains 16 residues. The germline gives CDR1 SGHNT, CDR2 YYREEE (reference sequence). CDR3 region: CASSSRQDPWGEKLFF. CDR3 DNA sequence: TGTGCCAGCAGCTCGCGTCAGGATCCCTGGGGTGAAAAACTGTTTTTT. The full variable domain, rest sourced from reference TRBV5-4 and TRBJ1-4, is ETGVTQSPTHLIKTRGQQVTLRCSSQSGHNTVSWYQQALGQGPQFIFQYYREEENGRGNFPPRFSGLQFPNYSSELNVNALELDDSALYLCASSSRQDPWGEKLFFGSGTQLSVL.